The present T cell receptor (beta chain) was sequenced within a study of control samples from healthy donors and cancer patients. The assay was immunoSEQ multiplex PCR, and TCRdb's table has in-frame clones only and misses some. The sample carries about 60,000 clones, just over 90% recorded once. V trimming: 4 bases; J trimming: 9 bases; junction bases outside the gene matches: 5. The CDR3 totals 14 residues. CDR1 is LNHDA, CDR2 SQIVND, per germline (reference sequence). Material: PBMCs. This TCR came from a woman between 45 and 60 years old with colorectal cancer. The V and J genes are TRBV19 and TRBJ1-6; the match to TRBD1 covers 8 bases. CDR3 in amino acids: CASSTFGQGSPLHF. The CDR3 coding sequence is TGTGCCAGTAGTACTTTCGGACAGGGTTCACCCCTCCACTTT.